This T cell receptor (beta chain) was identified during a study of cytomegalovirus exposure and HLA in healthy donors. The study's findings and limits: Among CMV-associated TCR beta chains, most appeared HLA-restricted in a later analysis.

With regard to this clone: Its antigen is as yet unknown.

The primer mix had 60 Vbeta and 13 Jbeta primers. This table comes from immunoSEQ multiplex PCR, and its TCRdb copy is limited to in-frame clones, with some not included. The repertoire holds 100,000 or so clones, approximately 80% seen once, with approximately 5.1% in the top ten. The source is a male donor in good health and CMV-seronegative. The material sequenced was PBMCs.

The CDR3 protein is CASSPQGATGANVLTF. In nucleotides, the CDR3 is TGTGCCAGCTCACCACAGGGGGCTACTGGGGCCAACGTCCTGACTTTC. J is TRBJ2-6 and V is TRBV18; 7 bases line up with TRBD1. The CDR3 runs to 16 residues. Germline CDR1 is KGHSH and CDR2 is LQKENI. With 1 base clipped from V and 2 bases from J, the junction kept 2 bases outside the gene matches.